Shown below are 8 T cell receptor beta chains from a single sample sequenced in a study of OX40 agonist ivuxolimab in advanced cancers. Data came from immunoSEQ multiplex PCR; TCRdb stores just in-frame clones and leaves some out. This sample has about 67,000 clones, with around 83% found just once. The sequencing used CD4+ or CD8+ T cells sorted from blood, collected in a trial of the OX40 agonist ivuxolimab. The receptors here all came from an adult with an advanced solid tumor such as melanoma, head and neck, liver or kidney cancer.

The rearrangement joins TRBV2 to TRBJ2-3, with D tentatively TRBD2 (7 bases). In germline, CDR1 is SNHLY, CDR2 FYNNEI. The CDR3 covers 14 residues. The ends were cut back, 6 bases at V and 4 bases at J, with 14 bases in the middle. CDR3 sequence: CASRPRGGSDTQYF. The DNA for the CDR3 is TGTGCCAGCAGGCCCAGGGGAGGGTCAGATACGCAGTATTTT.

This chain connects TRBV7-9 to TRBJ2-7; TRBD1 agrees at 7 bases. V gave up 6 bases and J gave up 2 bases; unmatched junction bases: 4. Germline CDR1 SEHNR, CDR2 FQNEAQ (reference sequence). This CDR3 region has 13 residues. CDR3 sequence: CASRPTGTYEQYF. The CDR3 DNA reads as TGTGCCAGCAGACCGACAGGGACCTACGAGCAGTACTTC.

This chain uses TRBV2 with TRBJ1-5; D perhaps matches TRBD1 (5 bases). Per germline, CDR1 SNHLY and CDR2 FYNNEI. This CDR3 has 14 residues. With 8 bases removed from V and 7 bases from J, the gap between germline ends came to 18 bases. CDR3 in DNA: TGTGCCAGCGGGGACGGACTAGCCGAGCAGCCCCAGCATTTT. As protein: CASGDGLAEQPQHF.

In this sample, this clone turned up a few times. The chain carries TRBV30 and TRBJ1-5; D gene unclear. The CDR3 covers 13 residues. From germline, CDR1 is GTSNPN and CDR2 SVGIG (reference sequence). V lost 2 bases and J 0 bases, leaving 5 bases between the germline ends. CDR3 sequence: CAWSHGSNQPQHF. CDR3 coding DNA: TGTGCCTGGAGTCACGGTAGCAATCAGCCCCAGCATTTT.

This clone was seen more than once but under ten times. The V gene is TRBV9, the J gene TRBJ1-6; D gene ambiguous. The CDR3 runs 13 residues. The V gene's germline CDR1 is SGDLS and CDR2 YYNGEE. The ends were cut back, 4 bases at V and 7 bases at J, with 9 bases in the middle. CDR3 nucleotide sequence: TGTGCCAGCAGCTCGGGCCCGAATTCACCCCTCCACTTT. Amino acid sequence: CASSSGPNSPLHF.

The chain couples TRBV27 to TRBJ2-7; the D is unclear. Looked up from germline, CDR1 is MNHEY and CDR2 is SMNVEV (reference sequence). CDR3 length equals 13 residues. Deletions cut 6 bases from V and 2 bases from J, with 11 bases between. The CDR3 nucleotides read TGTGCCAGCAGCTACTCGGGCGCCTACGAGCAGTACTTC. Amino acids: CASSYSGAYEQYF.

The genes are TRBV15 and TRBJ2-1; D is unresolved. Germline CDR1 LNHNV, CDR2 YYDKDF (reference sequence). V dropped 0 bases and J dropped 9 bases, with 12 bases sitting between them. The CDR3 totals 14 residues. The CDR3: CATSRDRVRIEQFF. CDR3 nucleotide sequence: TGTGCCACCAGCAGAGATAGGGTTCGTATTGAGCAGTTCTTC.

V gene TRBV10-1 combines with J gene TRBJ1-3; 8 bases fit TRBD1. The CDR3 has 15 residues. The germline V gene encodes CDR1 WNHNN and CDR2 SYGVQD (reference sequence). V shed 8 bases, J shed 7 bases, and the junction held 13 bases outside the gene matches. This chain's CDR3 is CASSLGQGGRNTIYF. The CDR3 region has the DNA TGCGCCAGCTCATTAGGACAGGGAGGTCGGAACACCATATATTTT.